The 6 T cell receptor beta chains below were found in one sample sequenced in a study of regulatory T cells in long-lasting Graves disease. Documented time point: newly diagnosed GD, antithyroid drugs for less than 3 months. Isolated PBMC RNA provided the starting material for the TCR library. Combining iRepertoire HTBI primers with Arm-PCR of CDR3 regions, the authors built TCR beta libraries. Via MiXCR, TCRdb re-called the multiplex PCR reads, giving one row per CDR3 protein. Seen here are some 250,000 distinct CDR3 sequences, 18% observed once, and the top ten hold 12% to 15%. These data were likewise used in another study, on T cells in Graves' hyperthyroidism and ophthalmopathy.

The sample was peripheral blood mononuclear cells (PBMCs), taken at new diagnosis, from a patient treated with antithyroid drugs. Receptors were obtained from a woman aged 25 to 39 with Graves disease.

This clonotype was counted ten times or more. The chain recombines TRBV12-3 or TRBV12-4 with TRBJ2-2, with TRBD2 as a possible D gene (5 bases). Trimming took off 5 bases at V and 5 bases at J, with 18 bases between the two ends. The CDR3 covers 16 residues. In nucleotides, the CDR3 is TGTGCCAGCAGTACAGTGGGGTGGTCGGGAACCGGGGAGCTGTTTTTT. Its translation: CASSTVGWSGTGELFF.

This clonotype showed up just a few times. This may arise from a read error, as a much more abundant clone is one base away. The CDR3 bases are TGTGCCAGCAGCGCAAGGGTAGGAAGACCCAGCTCTGGAAACACCATATATTTT. It yields the protein CASSARVGRPSSGNTIYF. The rearrangement uses TRBV7-3 and TRBJ1-3; D not certain. V was clipped by 5 bases and J by 0 bases, with 20 bases between them. Germline CDR1 reads SGHTA; CDR2 reads FQGTGA. The CDR3 sequence is 18 residues long.

This clonotype was found many times. The rearrangement joins TRBV20-1 to TRBJ1-1, with TRBD1 as a possible D gene (5 bases). The germline gives CDR1 DFQATT, CDR2 SNEGSKA (reference sequence). CDR3 size: 16 residues. Trimming shortened V by 1 base and J by 0 bases, and 15 bases separated the two germline ends. CDR3 sequence reads: CSARVGAWGVNTEAFF. The CDR3 DNA sequence: TGCAGTGCTAGAGTTGGGGCGTGGGGGGTGAACACTGAAGCTTTCTTT.

V is TRBV11-1 and J is TRBJ2-3; D is undetermined. With the DNA end fitting TRBJ1-1 better, the J assignment may be wrong. Germline CDR1 is SGHAT and CDR2 is FQDESV (reference sequence). The CDR3 totals 12 residues. CDR3 sequence reads: CASSLVGRRAFF. The CDR3 coding sequence is TGTGCCAGCAGCTTAGTCGGCCGACGGGCTTTCTTT.

This clonotype was seen many times. The chain combines TRBV3-1 with TRBJ2-5, with TRBD2 matching over 12 bases. The CDR3 extends over 14 amino acids. The V gene end was trimmed by 3 bases and the J gene end by 5 bases; junction bases not matched to a gene: 1. CDR1 and CDR2 from the germline V gene are LGHDT and YNNKEL (reference sequence). DNA for the CDR3: TGTGCCAGCAGCCACGGACTAGCGGGGGAGACCCAGTACTTC. Translated: CASSHGLAGETQYF.

This clonotype showed up many times. J is TRBJ2-7 and V is TRBV12-3 or TRBV12-4, with TRBD2 as a possible D gene (5 bases). The CDR3 runs to 13 residues. Trimming removed 5 bases from V and 3 bases from J, with 11 bases in between. For the CDR3, the DNA is TGTGCCAGCAGTCCGAGAGGAGGCTACGAGCAGTACTTC. It is translated as CASSPRGGYEQYF.